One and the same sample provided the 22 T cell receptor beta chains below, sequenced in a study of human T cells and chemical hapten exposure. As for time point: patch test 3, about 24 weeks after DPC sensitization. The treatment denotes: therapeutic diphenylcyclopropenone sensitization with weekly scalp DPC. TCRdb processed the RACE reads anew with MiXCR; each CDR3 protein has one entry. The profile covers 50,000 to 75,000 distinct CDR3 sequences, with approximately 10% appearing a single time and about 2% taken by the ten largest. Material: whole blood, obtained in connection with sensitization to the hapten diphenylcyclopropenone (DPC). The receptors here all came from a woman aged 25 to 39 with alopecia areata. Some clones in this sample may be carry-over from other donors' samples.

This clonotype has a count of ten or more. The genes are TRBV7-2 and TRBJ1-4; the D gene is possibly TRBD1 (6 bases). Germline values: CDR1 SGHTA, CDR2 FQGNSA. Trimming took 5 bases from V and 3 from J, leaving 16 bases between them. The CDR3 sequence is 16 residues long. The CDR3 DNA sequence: TGTGCCAGCAGCGTGGGGCAGGGGTTTGCTAATGAAAAACTGTTTTTT. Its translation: CASSVGQGFANEKLFF.

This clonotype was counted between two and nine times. The CDR3, as DNA: TGTGCCAGCAGGAAGGGACAGGGGGGCGATCAGCCCCAGCATTTT. It yields the protein CASRKGQGGDQPQHF. The genes are TRBV6-1 and TRBJ1-5; TRBD1 aligns across 11 bases. The CDR3 is made up of 15 amino acids. The germline gives CDR1 MNHNS, CDR2 SASEGT. V shed 6 bases and J 5 bases; nucleotides not matched to a gene: 6.

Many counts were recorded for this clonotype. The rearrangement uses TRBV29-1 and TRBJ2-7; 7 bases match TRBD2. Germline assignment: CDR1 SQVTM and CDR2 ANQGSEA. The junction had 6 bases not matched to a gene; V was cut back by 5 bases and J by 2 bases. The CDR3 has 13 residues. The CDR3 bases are TGCAGCGTTTCCGGGACTACGGCCTACGAGCAGTACTTC. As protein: CSVSGTTAYEQYF.

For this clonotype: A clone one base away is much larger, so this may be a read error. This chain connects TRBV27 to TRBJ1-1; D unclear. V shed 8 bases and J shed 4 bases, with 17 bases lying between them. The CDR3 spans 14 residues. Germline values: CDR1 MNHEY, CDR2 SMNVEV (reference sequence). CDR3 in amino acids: CASSLSWESTEAFF. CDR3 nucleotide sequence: TGTGCCAGCTCTCTCTCTTGGGAATCCACTGAAGCTTTCTTT.

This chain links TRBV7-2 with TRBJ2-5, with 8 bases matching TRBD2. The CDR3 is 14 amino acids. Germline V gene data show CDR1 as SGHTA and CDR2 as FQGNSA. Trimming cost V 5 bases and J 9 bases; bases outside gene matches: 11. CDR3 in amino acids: CASSPRGGREAQYF. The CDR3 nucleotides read TGTGCCAGCAGCCCCCGCGGAGGGCGGGAGGCCCAGTACTTC.

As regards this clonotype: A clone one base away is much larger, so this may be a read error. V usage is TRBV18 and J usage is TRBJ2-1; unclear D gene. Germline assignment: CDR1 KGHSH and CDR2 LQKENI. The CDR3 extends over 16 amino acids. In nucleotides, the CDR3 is TGTACCAGCTCACCATTCGAAGAGCGCCGAAACAATGAGCAGTTCTTC. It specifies CTSSPFEERRNNEQFF.

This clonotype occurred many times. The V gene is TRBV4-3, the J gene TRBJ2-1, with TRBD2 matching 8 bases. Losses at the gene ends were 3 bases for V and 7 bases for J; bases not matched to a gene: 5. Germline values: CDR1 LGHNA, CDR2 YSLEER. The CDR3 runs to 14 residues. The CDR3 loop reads CASSHLLAANEQFF. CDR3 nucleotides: TGCGCCAGCAGCCATCTACTAGCGGCTAATGAGCAGTTCTTC.

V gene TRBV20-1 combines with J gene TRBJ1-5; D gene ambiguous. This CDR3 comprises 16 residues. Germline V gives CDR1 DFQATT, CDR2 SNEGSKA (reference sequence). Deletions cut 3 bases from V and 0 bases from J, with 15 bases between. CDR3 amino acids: CSASSVNRHSNQPQHF. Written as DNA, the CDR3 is TGCAGTGCTAGTAGTGTCAACAGACATAGCAATCAGCCCCAGCATTTT.

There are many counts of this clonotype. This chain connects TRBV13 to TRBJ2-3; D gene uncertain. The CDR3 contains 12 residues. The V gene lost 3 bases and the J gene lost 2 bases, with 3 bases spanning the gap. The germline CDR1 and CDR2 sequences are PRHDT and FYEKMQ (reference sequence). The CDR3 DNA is TGTGCCAGCAGCTTGGTCACAGATACGCAGTATTTT. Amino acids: CASSLVTDTQYF.

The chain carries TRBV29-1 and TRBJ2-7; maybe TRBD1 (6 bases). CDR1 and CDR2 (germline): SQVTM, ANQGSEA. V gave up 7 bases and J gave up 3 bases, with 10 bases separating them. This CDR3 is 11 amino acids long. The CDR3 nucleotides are TGCAGCGGGACAGAGAGCTACGAGCAGTACTTC. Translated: CSGTESYEQYF.

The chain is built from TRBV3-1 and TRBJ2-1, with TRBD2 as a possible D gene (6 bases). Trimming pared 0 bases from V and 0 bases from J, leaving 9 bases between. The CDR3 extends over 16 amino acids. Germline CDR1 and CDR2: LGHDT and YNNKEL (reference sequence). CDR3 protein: CASSQDHGGSYNEQFF. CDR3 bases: TGTGCCAGCAGCCAAGATCACGGGGGCTCCTACAATGAGCAGTTCTTC.

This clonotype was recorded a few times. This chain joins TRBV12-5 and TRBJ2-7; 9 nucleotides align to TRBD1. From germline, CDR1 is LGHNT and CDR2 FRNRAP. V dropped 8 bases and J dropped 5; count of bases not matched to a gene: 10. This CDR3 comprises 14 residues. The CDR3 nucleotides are TGTGCTAGTACTCACCGGGACAGGGCCAACGAGCAGTACTTC. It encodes CASTHRDRANEQYF.

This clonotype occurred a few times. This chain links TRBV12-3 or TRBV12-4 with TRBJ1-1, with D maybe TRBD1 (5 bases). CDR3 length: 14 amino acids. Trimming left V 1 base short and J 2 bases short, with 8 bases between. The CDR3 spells CASSLGQQNTEAFF. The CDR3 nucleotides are TGTGCCAGCAGTTTAGGACAGCAAAACACTGAAGCTTTCTTT.

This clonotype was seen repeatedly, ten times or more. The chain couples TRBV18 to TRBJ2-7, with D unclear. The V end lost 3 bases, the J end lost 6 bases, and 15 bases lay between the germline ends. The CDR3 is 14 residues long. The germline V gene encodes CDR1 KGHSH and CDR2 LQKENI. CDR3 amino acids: CASSPLDLGSEQYF. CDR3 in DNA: TGTGCCAGCTCACCCCTAGACCTGGGCTCCGAGCAGTACTTC.

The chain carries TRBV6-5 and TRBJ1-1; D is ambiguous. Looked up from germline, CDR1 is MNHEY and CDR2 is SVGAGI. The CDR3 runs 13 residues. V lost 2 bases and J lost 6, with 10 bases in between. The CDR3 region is CASSYSGRSEAFF. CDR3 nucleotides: TGTGCCAGCAGTTACAGCGGACGATCTGAAGCTTTCTTT.

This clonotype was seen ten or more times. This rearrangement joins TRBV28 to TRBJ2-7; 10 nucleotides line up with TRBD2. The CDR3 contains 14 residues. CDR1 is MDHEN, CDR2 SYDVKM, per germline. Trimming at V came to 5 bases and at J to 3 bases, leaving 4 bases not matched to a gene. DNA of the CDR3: TGTGCCAGCAGTCCGGGGACTAGCGACTACGAGCAGTACTTC. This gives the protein CASSPGTSDYEQYF.

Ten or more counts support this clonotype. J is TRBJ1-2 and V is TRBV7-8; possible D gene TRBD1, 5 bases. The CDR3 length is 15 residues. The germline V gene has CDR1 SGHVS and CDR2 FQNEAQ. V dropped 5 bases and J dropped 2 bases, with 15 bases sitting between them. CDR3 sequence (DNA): TGTGCCAGCAGCATACTACCGGGACCGAACTATGGCTACACCTTC. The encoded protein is CASSILPGPNYGYTF.

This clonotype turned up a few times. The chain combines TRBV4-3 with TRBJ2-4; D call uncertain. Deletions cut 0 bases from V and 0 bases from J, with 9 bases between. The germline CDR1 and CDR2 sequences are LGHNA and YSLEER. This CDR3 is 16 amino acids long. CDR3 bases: TGCGCCAGCAGCCAAGACGCTGTGATAGCCAAAAACATTCAGTACTTC. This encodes CASSQDAVIAKNIQYF.

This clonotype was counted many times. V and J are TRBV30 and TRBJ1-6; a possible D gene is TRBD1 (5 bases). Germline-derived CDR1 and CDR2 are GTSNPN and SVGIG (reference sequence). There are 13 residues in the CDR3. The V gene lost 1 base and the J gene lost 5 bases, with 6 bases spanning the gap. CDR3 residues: CAWSGQHNSPLHF. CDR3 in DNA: TGTGCCTGGAGTGGACAGCATAATTCACCCCTCCACTTT. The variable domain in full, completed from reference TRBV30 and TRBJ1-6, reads SQTIHQWPATLVQPVGSPLSLECTVEGTSNPNLYWYRQAAGRGLQLLFYSVGIGQISSEVPQNLSASRPQDRQFILSSKKLLLSDSGFYLCAWSGQHNSPLHFGNGTRLTVT.

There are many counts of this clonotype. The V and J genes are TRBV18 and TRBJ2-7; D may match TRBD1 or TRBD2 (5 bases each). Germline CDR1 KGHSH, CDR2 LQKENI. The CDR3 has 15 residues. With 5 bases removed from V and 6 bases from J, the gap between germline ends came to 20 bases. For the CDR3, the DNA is TGTGCCAGCTCATGGCGCCCCGGGGACCGTGGCGAGCAGTACTTC. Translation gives CASSWRPGDRGEQYF.

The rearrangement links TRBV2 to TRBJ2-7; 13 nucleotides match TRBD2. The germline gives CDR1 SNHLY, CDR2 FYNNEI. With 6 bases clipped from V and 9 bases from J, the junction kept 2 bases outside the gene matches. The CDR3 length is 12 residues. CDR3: CASSRTSGGQYF. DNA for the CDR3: TGTGCCAGCAGCCGGACTAGCGGGGGGCAGTACTTC. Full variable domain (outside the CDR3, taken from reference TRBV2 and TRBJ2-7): EPEVTQTPSHQVTQMGQEVILRCVPISNHLYFYWYRQILGQKVEFLVSFYNNEISEKSEIFDDQFSVERPDGSNFTLKIRSTKLEDSAMYFCASSRTSGGQYFGPGTRLTVT.

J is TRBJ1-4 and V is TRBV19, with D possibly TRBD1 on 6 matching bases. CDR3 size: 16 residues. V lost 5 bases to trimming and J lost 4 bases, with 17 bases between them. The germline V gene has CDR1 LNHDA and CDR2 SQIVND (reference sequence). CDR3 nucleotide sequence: TGTGCCAGTAGTCAGCGGGGGCAGCCGAGTAATGAAAAACTGTTTTTT. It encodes CASSQRGQPSNEKLFF.